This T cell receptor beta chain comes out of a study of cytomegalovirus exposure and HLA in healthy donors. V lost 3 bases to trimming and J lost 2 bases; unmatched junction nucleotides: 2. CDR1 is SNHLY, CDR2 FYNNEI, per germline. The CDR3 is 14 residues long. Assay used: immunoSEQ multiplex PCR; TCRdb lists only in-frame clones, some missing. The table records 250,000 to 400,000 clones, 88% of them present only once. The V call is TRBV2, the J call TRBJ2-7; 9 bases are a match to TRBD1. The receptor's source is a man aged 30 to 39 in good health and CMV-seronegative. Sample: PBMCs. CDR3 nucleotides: TGTGCCAGCAGTGAGGACAGGGGCCCCTACGAGCAGTACTTC. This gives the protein CASSEDRGPYEQYF. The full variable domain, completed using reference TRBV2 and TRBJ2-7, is EPEVTQTPSHQVTQMGQEVILRCVPISNHLYFYWYRQILGQKVEFLVSFYNNEISEKSEIFDDQFSVERPDGSNFTLKIRSTKLEDSAMYFCASSEDRGPYEQYFGPGTRLTVT.